This T cell receptor beta chain derives from a study of CD8 T cells in ankylosing spondylitis (dated by TCRdb to about 2017). Concerning the study at large: T cell receptor beta repertoires were profiled in healthy donors and ankylosing spondylitis patients so that disease-linked TCR variants could be found. In total, the full study cohort was made up of 100 to 140 healthy donors and 25 ankylosing spondylitis patients. Peripheral blood samples were taken, and synovial fluid was additionally collected from ankylosing spondylitis patients. Overall results and qualifications from the work: Significant enrichment of the disease-linked clones was reported in matched synovial fluid samples from ankylosing spondylitis patients. Some TCR beta motif variants had previously been reported in synovial fluid and blood of reactive arthritis patients, which suggested common disease-initiation mechanisms. Blood from ankylosing spondylitis patients appeared to be characterized by a TCR beta motif composed of several highly homologous amino acid variants. The disease-linked clones had a CD8+ phenotype and were found at relatively low frequencies in peripheral blood.

This clonotype was counted ten times or more. Its specific antigen is unknown. Nothing much larger sits one base from this clone, and base qualities are not available. The instrument was an Illumina HiSeq 2500. Quantitative 5'-RACE with molecular barcodes was the method used to prepare the TCR beta libraries. Per the original workflow: A new computational method, built on a probabilistic model of VDJ rearrangement, was used to identify disease-linked TCR variants. TCRdb took the public reads, trimmed them with fastp at Q25, ran MiXCR for clone calling and kept in-frame beta chains. Rows are unified per CDR3 protein, each entry keeping the most common DNA and genes. The V and J calls shown here were made by TCRdb, not taken from the authors' results. Counted in this sample were around 770,000 distinct CDR3 sequences; 19% of them appeared once. About 20% of the sample lies in the top ten. CDR1 and CDR2 were assigned from the germline V gene as LGHNA and YSLEER. V lost 0 bases and J lost 1 base; the stretch between them is 4 bases long. The CDR3, from cysteine to phenylalanine, totals 14 residues. Only the CDR3 portion is preserved as DNA: 42 bases, with reading frame beginning at the first base.

In this chain, TRBV4-3 is recombined with TRBJ1-5, with the D gene call left open. This TCR was recovered from a male donor with ankylosing spondylitis. Sequences were obtained from blood, either unsorted or a sorted T cell fraction (not recorded which). The sequenced DNA is TGCGCCAGCAGCCAAGATGGCAGCAATCAGCCCCAGCATTTT. It translates to CASSQDGSNQPQHF.